This T cell receptor (beta chain) was observed in a study of cytomegalovirus exposure and HLA in healthy donors. Study results and limitations: Previously analyzed data showed that most TCR beta V segments were productive at a frequency of about 90% or about 30%.

The PCR employed 60 Vbeta primers together with 13 Jbeta primers. The assay was immunoSEQ multiplex PCR, and TCRdb's table has in-frame clones only and misses some. The sample holds around 100,000 clones, about 80% seen once. This clone was observed once. Antigen: not known. This CDR3 contains 15 residues. Germline CDR1 is GTSNPN and CDR2 is SVGIG (reference sequence). V lost 5 bases and J lost 2, with 16 bases in between. Regarding donors, all were healthy bone marrow donors. The origin of this receptor is a woman under 30 in good health and CMV-seropositive. Sequencing input: PBMCs. The chain couples TRBV30 to TRBJ1-3, with D maybe TRBD1 (6 bases). The CDR3 bases are TGTGCCTGGGAGGGGAGGGGGGGGCCTGGAAACACCATATATTTT. It is translated as CAWEGRGGPGNTIYF. Supplemented by reference TRBV30 and TRBJ1-3, the full variable domain reads SQTIHQWPATLVQPVGSPLSLECTVEGTSNPNLYWYRQAAGRGLQLLFYSVGIGQISSEVPQNLSASRPQDRQFILSSKKLLLSDSGFYLCAWEGRGGPGNTIYFGEGSWLTVV.